This passage covers 3 T cell receptor beta chains from one sample sequenced in a study of tumor-infiltrating lymphocytes in primary liver carcinoma. A primer matching the constant region was used to make TCR beta cDNA from about 500 ng of total RNA. Sequencing libraries for TCR beta derived from three nested multiplex PCR rounds that used slightly modified ARM-PCR. The first two PCR rounds used TRBV1-TRBV30 primers with a Cbeta primer, roughly 10 cycles each. TCRdb used MiXCR to reprocess the multiplex PCR reads, holding one entry per CDR3 protein. The data contain 95,000 to 150,000 distinct CDR3 sequences, approximately 70% of them singletons. Each 20-30 mg portion of unsorted bulk tissue served as the source for co-extraction of RNA and DNA. What was sequenced was liver tumor tissue from sampling region 1. Subset described: tumor region T1, superior pole. These receptors originate from a woman aged 55-70 years with primary liver carcinoma and hepatitis B virus infection.

This clonotype was found once. V gene TRBV28 combines with J gene TRBJ2-7; D unclear. V was trimmed by 5 bases and J by 2 bases, leaving 10 bases between them. The CDR3 sequence is 13 residues long. Germline CDR1 reads MDHEN; CDR2 reads SYDVKM. Written as DNA, the CDR3 is TGTGCCAGCAGTCCCGAGGTCGCCTACGAGCAGTACTTC. It encodes CASSPEVAYEQYF.

The chain is built from TRBV28 and TRBJ1-5, with D perhaps TRBD1 (6 bases). The V and J ends lost 3 bases and 4 bases respectively, with 10 bases between them. There are 14 residues in the CDR3. Germline loops: CDR1 MDHEN, CDR2 SYDVKM. DNA of the CDR3: TGTGCCAGCAGTTTGGGGGGGGCGAATCAGCCCCAGCATTTT. Translated: CASSLGGANQPQHF.

Remarks on this clonotype: A much larger clone differs from this one at a single base, so this may be a read error. The chain recombines TRBV5-6 with TRBJ1-1; TRBD1 might be the D (6 bases). The CDR3 is 15 amino acids. Germline loops: CDR1 SGHDT, CDR2 YYEEEE. In DNA, the CDR3 is TGTGCCAGCAGCTTGCAGGGGCACGGGAACACTGAAGCTTCCTTT. This codes for CASSLQGHGNTEASF.